These T cell receptor beta chains were read from a single sample in a study of T-cell reconstitution after alpha-beta-depleted transplantation in children. Each CDR3 protein is one row after TCRdb ran MiXCR on the PCR reads. The sample has some 110,000 distinct CDR3 sequences; around a tenth are singletons. The sample in question was PBMCs, obtained before TCRalphabeta/CD19-depleted stem cell transplant. The receptors stem from a boy aged 2 to 10 with acute lymphoblastic leukemia, due to receive a stem cell transplant. CDR3s include the opening cysteine and the closing phenylalanine or tryptophan. D genes are given only for firm matches. Size is omitted from some rows. Given values are once, few, many or a class for expanded clones.

D gene,J gene,clone size,V gene,CDR3 protein,CDR3 DNA
-,TRBJ1-2,-,TRBV20-1,CSAREGTGNYGYTF,TGCAGTGCTAGAGAAGGTACAGGGAACTATGGCTACACCTTC
-,TRBJ1-3,few,TRBV6-5,CASSFVGSGNTIYF,TGTGCCAGCAGTTTCGTGGGGAGCGGAAACACCATATATTTT
TRBD2,TRBJ2-5,-,TRBV9,CASSGNPSGGQETQYF,TGTGCCAGCAGCGGAAATCCTAGCGGGGGGCAAGAGACCCAGTACTTC
TRBD1,TRBJ2-6,-,TRBV9,CASSVGGTGDSGANVLTF,TGTGCCAGCAGCGTAGGGGGGACAGGGGACTCTGGGGCCAACGTCCTGACTTTC
TRBD1,TRBJ2-2,-,TRBV6-1,CASSELSGQGRGTGELFF,TGTGCCAGCAGTGAATTATCGGGACAGGGTAGGGGCACCGGGGAGCTGTTTTTT
-,TRBJ2-3,many,TRBV12-3/TRBV12-4,CASSFPGHTDTQYF,TGTGCCAGCAGTTTCCCGGGACACACAGATACGCAGTATTTT
-,TRBJ1-1,few,TRBV5-1,CASSFGVSDTEAFF,TGCGCCAGCAGCTTTGGGGTTTCCGACACTGAAGCTTTCTTT
-,TRBJ2-6,few,TRBV6-5,CASSSSPGANVLTF,TGTGCCAGCAGTTCCTCCCCTGGGGCCAACGTCCTGACTTTC
-,TRBJ1-2,-,TRBV6-5,CASSYGNYGYTF,TGTGCCAGCAGTTACGGAAACTATGGCTACACCTTC
-,TRBJ2-1,-,TRBV5-6,CASSLLLGFNEQFF,TGTGCCAGCAGCTTGTTATTGGGGTTTAATGAGCAGTTCTTC
-,TRBJ1-2,-,TRBV29-1,CSVETGDGYTF,TGCAGCGTTGAAACGGGGGATGGCTACACCTTC
-,TRBJ1-1,many,TRBV7-8,CASSLSRDPPREAFF,TGTGCCAGCAGCTTATCGCGGGACCCACCTCGAGAAGCTTTCTTT
TRBD1,TRBJ1-6,-,TRBV4-1,CASSQEVRDRVRSPLHF,TGCGCCAGCAGCCAAGAGGTGCGGGACAGGGTTAGGTCACCCCTCCACTTT
TRBD2,TRBJ2-7,few,TRBV28,CASSLSLTSPSGLSSYEQYF,TGTGCCAGCAGTTTAAGCCTTACCAGCCCTAGCGGCCTAAGCTCCTACGAGCAGTACTTC
TRBD1,TRBJ1-1,many,TRBV7-3,CASSTRQGTEAFF,TGTGCCAGCAGCACGAGACAGGGTACTGAAGCTTTCTTT
-,TRBJ1-5,-,TRBV20-1,CSAVSNSNQPQHF,TGCAGTGCGGTTTCGAATAGCAATCAGCCCCAGCATTTT
-,TRBJ2-7,many,TRBV12-3/TRBV12-4,CASSSPWGSREQYF,TGTGCCAGCAGTTCTCCCTGGGGGTCGCGGGAGCAGTACTTC
-,TRBJ2-3,many,TRBV6-1,CASSEAQAWAQYF,TGTGCCAGCAGTGAAGCTCAGGCATGGGCGCAGTATTTT
-,TRBJ1-6,few,TRBV6-5,CASSYSAGSYNSPLHF,TGTGCCAGCAGTTACTCTGCCGGCTCCTATAATTCACCCCTCCACTTT
-,TRBJ2-5,many,TRBV5-6,CASSLSSLETQYF,TGTGCCAGCAGCTTGTCTAGCTTAGAGACCCAGTACTTC
-,TRBJ1-5,-,TRBV6-5,CASSPFSRGVEQPQHF,TGTGCCAGCAGTCCCTTTAGTCGGGGGGTGGAGCAGCCCCAGCATTTT
-,TRBJ2-7,many,TRBV27,CASSAPPPAVVGYEQYF,TGTGCCAGCAGCGCACCCCCACCAGCGGTGGTGGGTTACGAGCAGTACTTC
-,TRBJ1-1,-,TRBV18,CASSPSRGNTEAFF,TGTGCCAGCTCACCATCCCGGGGTAACACTGAAGCTTTCTTT
-,TRBJ2-2,-,TRBV5-1,CASSLLQGTGELFF,TGCGCCAGCAGCTTGTTGCAGGGGACCGGGGAGCTGTTTTTT
TRBD2,TRBJ2-2,-,TRBV5-1,CASSLFAGANTGELFF,TGCGCCAGCAGCTTGTTTGCGGGAGCGAACACCGGGGAGCTGTTTTTT
TRBD1,TRBJ2-5,-,TRBV5-5,CASSIPGQGETQYF,TGTGCCAGCAGCATCCCGGGACAGGGGGAGACCCAGTACTTC
-,TRBJ1-5,many,TRBV13,CASSMRQHSNQPQHF,TGTGCCAGCAGCATGCGACAGCATAGCAATCAGCCCCAGCATTTT
-,TRBJ2-3,-,TRBV12-3/TRBV12-4,CASSPNRVSTDTQYF,TGTGCCAGCAGTCCAAACAGGGTCAGTACAGATACGCAGTATTTT
TRBD2,TRBJ2-1,-,TRBV7-2,CASSLGGTPGAEQFF,TGTGCCAGCAGCTTGGGGGGGACTCCCGGGGCCGAGCAGTTCTTC
-,TRBJ1-1,few,TRBV12-3/TRBV12-4,CASPRTRGRLPEAFF,TGTGCCAGTCCAAGGACCCGGGGACGGTTACCTGAAGCTTTCTTT
TRBD1,TRBJ1-2,many,TRBV6-6,CASTAQGDGYTF,TGTGCCAGCACCGCACAGGGGGATGGCTACACCTTC
TRBD1,TRBJ1-2,-,TRBV10-3,CAIRDRQVDYGYTF,TGTGCCATCAGGGACAGGCAGGTAGACTATGGCTACACCTTC
-,TRBJ2-2,many,TRBV7-7,CASSLGGSTGELFF,TGTGCCAGCAGCTTAGGTGGCTCCACCGGGGAGCTGTTTTTT
TRBD2,TRBJ2-7,many,TRBV7-8,CATGLAVYEQYF,TGTGCCACGGGACTAGCGGTCTACGAGCAGTACTTC
TRBD2,TRBJ2-1,-,TRBV10-3,CAISGRGLDVHEQFF,TGTGCCATCAGTGGTCGGGGACTAGACGTCCATGAGCAGTTCTTC
TRBD2,TRBJ2-7,-,TRBV29-1,CSVDPRLAEYEQYF,TGCAGCGTTGACCCAAGACTAGCGGAGTACGAGCAGTACTTC
-,TRBJ2-7,many,TRBV5-1,CASSRSSGEQYF,TGCGCCAGCAGCCGATCGTCGGGGGAGCAGTACTTC
TRBD2,TRBJ2-2,-,TRBV7-3,CASSRRTSGDGELFF,TGTGCCAGCAGCCGAAGGACTAGCGGGGACGGGGAGCTGTTTTTT
-,TRBJ2-2,-,TRBV14,CASSPTSLWTGELFF,TGTGCCAGCAGCCCGACTAGTCTTTGGACCGGGGAGCTGTTTTTT
TRBD1,TRBJ1-1,few,TRBV2,CASIPRGRHTEAFF,TGTGCCAGCATTCCCAGGGGGCGCCACACTGAAGCTTTCTTT
-,TRBJ1-1,-,TRBV19,CASSIGLDTEAFF,TGTGCCAGTAGTATTGGTTTGGACACTGAAGCTTTCTTT
-,TRBJ2-3,few,TRBV2,CASSKPGEYTDTQYF,TGTGCCAGCAGTAAACCGGGAGAGTACACAGATACGCAGTATTTT
-,TRBJ1-1,-,TRBV28,CASSLVTGLSEAFF,TGTGCCAGCAGTTTAGTGACAGGCTTATCTGAAGCTTTCTTT
TRBD1,TRBJ2-4,few,TRBV7-9,CASSSPGQGNIQYF,TGTGCCAGCAGCTCGCCGGGACAGGGAAACATTCAGTACTTC